A selection of T cell receptor beta chains follows, all from one sample in a study of blood T cell repertoires in COVID-19. Profiling relied on immunoSEQ multiplex PCR, and the TCRdb table lists in-frame clones only, not all of them. The sample lists around 130,000 clones, roughly four fifths occurring once. The specimen sequenced was peripheral blood. The receptors come from a human donor in a cohort sampled during active COVID-19. Each CDR3 is given without its conserved first and last residue. The D gene is left open where the match is weak. The listing skips clone size in some rows; elsewhere it reads once, few, many or a size class.

NA	TRBV5-1	NA	TRBJ1-5	ASSLGQSSNQPQH
NA	TRBV7-9	NA	TRBJ2-2	ASSPPRDTTGELF
NA	TRBV11-2	NA	TRBJ1-1	ASSWRQKNTEAF
NA	TRBV3-1/TRBV3-2	TRBD2	TRBJ2-3	ASSQSGSGESDTQY
NA	TRBV2	TRBD1	TRBJ2-1	ASRGQAWRGNEQF
NA	TRBV4-2	NA	TRBJ1-5	ASSQGRGAGEQPQH
NA	TRBV28	NA	TRBJ1-2	ASSPGNWYGYT
NA	TRBV11-2	NA	TRBJ1-1	ASSFQGVNTEAF
NA	TRBV18	TRBD1	TRBJ1-5	ASSPTGNSNQPQH
NA	TRBV5-8	TRBD2	TRBJ2-2	ASSLDGTGRAGELF
NA	TRBV9	TRBD2	TRBJ2-3	ASSLISAGAPSTTQY
NA	TRBV30	TRBD1	TRBJ1-3	ASGTGKATAGNTIY
NA	TRBV5-8	NA	TRBJ2-2	ASSFYRNTGELF
NA	TRBV28	TRBD2	TRBJ2-7	ASSAPGSGGYEQY
NA	TRBV11-1	TRBD1	TRBJ2-7	ASSSPGTGAHEQY
NA	TRBV28	NA	TRBJ1-2	ASSRARNYGYT
NA	TRBV11-2	TRBD1	TRBJ1-3	ASSTGAGNTIY
few	TRBV10-2	TRBD1	TRBJ1-5	ASRRGQGINSNQPQH
NA	TRBV29-1	NA	TRBJ1-1	SVDGTWIRGRLSTEAF
NA	TRBV3-1/TRBV3-2	NA	TRBJ2-3	ASSPNGGTDTQY
once	TRBV27	NA	TRBJ1-5	ASSRQSNQPQH
NA	TRBV7-9	TRBD2	TRBJ2-7	ASSPGLVYEQY
NA	TRBV11-2	NA	TRBJ2-7	ASSSPTTYEQY
few	TRBV6-5	NA	TRBJ2-1	ASSYSQGYNEQF
NA	TRBV2	TRBD1	TRBJ1-5	ASSPGQGPSAQPQH